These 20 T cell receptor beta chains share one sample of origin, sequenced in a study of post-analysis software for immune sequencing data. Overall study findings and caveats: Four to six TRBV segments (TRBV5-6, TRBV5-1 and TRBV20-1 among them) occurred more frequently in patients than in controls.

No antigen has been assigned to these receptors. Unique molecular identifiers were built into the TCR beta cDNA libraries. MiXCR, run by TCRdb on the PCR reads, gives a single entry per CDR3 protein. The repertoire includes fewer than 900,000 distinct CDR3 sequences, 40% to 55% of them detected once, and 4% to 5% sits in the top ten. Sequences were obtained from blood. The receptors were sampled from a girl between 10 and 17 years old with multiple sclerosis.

The CDR3 DNA follows: TGTGCCAGCATTGTCGGGGCAGAGAACACTGAAGCTTTCTTT. It codes for CASIVGAENTEAFF. The rearrangement joins TRBV28 to TRBJ1-1, with D perhaps TRBD1 (5 bases). This CDR3 is 14 amino acids long. From germline, CDR1 is MDHEN and CDR2 SYDVKM. V was trimmed by 7 bases and J by 1 base, leaving 13 bases between them.

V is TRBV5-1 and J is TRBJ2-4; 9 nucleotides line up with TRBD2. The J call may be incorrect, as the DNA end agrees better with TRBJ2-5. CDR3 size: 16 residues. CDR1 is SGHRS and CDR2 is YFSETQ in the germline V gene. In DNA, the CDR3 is TGCGCCAGCAGCCCCCGCCTGACTAGCGGCAAAGAGACCCAGTACTTC. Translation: CASSPRLTSGKETQYF.

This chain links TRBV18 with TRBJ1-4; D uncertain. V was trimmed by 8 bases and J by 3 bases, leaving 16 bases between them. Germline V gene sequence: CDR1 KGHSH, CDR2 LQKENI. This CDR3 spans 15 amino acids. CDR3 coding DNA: TGTGCCAGCACCAAACAGAAGGTGGCTAATGAAAAACTGTTTTTT. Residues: CASTKQKVANEKLFF. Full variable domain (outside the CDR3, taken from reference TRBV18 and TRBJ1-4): NAGVMQNPRHLVRRRGQEARLRCSPMKGHSHVYWYRQLPEEGLKFMVYLQKENIIDESGMPKERFSAEFPKEGPSILRIQQVVRGDSAAYFCASTKQKVANEKLFFGSGTQLSVL.

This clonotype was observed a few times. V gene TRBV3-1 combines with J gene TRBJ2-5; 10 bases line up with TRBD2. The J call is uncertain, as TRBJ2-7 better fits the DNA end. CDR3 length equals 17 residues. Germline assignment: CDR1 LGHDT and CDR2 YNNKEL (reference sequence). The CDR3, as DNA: TGTGCCAGCAGCCAAGGGACTGAAGCGGGAGGGCCCTACGAGCAGTACTTC. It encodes CASSQGTEAGGPYEQYF.

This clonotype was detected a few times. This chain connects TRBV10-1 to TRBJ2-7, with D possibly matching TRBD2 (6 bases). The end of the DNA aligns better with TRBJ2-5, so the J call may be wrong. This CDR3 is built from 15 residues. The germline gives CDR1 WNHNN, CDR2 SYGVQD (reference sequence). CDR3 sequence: CASSDPSVEGETQYF. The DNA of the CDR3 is TGCGCCAGCAGTGACCCTAGCGTCGAGGGGGAGACCCAGTACTTC.

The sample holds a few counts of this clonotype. The CDR3 DNA reads as TGCGCCAGCAGCCCCGCAACAGGGGGGCCTGGCTACACCTTC. Translation gives CASSPATGGPGYTF. The chain combines TRBV4-3 with TRBJ1-2; TRBD1 matches 8 bases. This CDR3 is 14 amino acids long. J was trimmed by 7 bases and V by 4 bases; bases with no gene match: 8. Germline CDR1 is LGHNA and CDR2 is YSLEER.

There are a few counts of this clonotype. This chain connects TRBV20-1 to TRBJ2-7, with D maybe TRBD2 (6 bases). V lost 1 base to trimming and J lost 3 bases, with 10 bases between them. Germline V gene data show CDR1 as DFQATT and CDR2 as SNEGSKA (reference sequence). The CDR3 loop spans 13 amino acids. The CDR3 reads CSARGGAVYEQYF. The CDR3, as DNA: TGCAGTGCTAGAGGCGGGGCGGTCTACGAGCAGTACTTC.

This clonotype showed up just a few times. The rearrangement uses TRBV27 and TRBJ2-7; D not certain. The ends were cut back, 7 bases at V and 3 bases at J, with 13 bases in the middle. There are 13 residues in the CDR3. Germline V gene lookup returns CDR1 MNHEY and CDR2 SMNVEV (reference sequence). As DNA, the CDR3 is TGTGCCAGCAAGGGAACTGGGGACTACGAGCAGTACTTC. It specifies CASKGTGDYEQYF.

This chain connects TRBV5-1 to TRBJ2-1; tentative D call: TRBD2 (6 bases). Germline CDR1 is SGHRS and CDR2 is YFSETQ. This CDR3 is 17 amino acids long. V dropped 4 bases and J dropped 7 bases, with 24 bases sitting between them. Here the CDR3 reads CASSPTTLGGLGNEQFF. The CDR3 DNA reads TGCGCCAGCAGCCCGACAACCCTGGGGGGTCTCGGGAATGAGCAGTTCTTC.

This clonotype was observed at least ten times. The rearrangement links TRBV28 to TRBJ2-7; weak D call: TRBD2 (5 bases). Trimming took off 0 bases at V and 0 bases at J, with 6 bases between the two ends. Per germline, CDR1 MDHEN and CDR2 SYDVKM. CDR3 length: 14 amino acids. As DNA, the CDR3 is TGTGCCAGCAGTTTATGGGGGAGCTCCTACGAGCAGTACTTC. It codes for CASSLWGSSYEQYF.

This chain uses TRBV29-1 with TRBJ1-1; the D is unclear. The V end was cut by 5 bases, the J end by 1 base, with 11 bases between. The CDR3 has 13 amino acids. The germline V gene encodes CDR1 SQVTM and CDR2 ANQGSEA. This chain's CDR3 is CSVLDGKNTEAFF. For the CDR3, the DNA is TGCAGCGTTCTCGACGGGAAGAACACTGAAGCTTTCTTT.

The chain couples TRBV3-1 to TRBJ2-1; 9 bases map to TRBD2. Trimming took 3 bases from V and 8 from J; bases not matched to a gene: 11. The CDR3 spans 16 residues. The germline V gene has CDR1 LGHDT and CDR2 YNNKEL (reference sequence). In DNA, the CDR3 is TGTGCCAGCAGCCATCTAGCGGGAAGGGGGGAGGATGAGCAGTTCTTC. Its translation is CASSHLAGRGEDEQFF.

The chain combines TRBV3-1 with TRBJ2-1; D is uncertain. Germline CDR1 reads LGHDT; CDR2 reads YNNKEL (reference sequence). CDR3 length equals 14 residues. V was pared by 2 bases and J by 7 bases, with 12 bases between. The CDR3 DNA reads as TGTGCCAGCAGCCAATCTTGGGATTTTAATGAGCAGTTCTTC. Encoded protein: CASSQSWDFNEQFF.

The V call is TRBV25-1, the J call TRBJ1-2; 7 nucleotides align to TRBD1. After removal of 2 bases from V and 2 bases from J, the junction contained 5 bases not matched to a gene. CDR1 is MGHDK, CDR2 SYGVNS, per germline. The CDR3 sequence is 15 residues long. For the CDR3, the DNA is TGTGCCAGCAGTGAAGAGGGGGCCGCGAACTATGGCTACACCTTC. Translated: CASSEEGAANYGYTF.

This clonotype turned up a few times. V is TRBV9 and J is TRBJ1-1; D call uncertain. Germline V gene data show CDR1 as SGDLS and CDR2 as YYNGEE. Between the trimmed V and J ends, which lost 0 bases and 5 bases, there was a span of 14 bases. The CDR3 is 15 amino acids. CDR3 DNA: TGTGCCAGCAGCGTAGTTGATCCCGTAAAGACTGAAGCTTTCTTT. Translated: CASSVVDPVKTEAFF.

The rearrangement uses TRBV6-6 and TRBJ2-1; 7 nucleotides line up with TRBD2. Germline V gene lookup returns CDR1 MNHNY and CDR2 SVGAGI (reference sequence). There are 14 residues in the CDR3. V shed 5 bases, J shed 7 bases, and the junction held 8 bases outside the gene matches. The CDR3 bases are TGTGCCAGCAGTAGCGGGAACCCGTGGAATGAGCAGTTCTTC. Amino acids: CASSSGNPWNEQFF.

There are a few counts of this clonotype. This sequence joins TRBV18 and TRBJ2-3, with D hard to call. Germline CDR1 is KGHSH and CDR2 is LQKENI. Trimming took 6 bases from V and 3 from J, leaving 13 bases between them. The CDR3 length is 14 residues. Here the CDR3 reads CASSSQYGTDTQYF. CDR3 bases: TGTGCCAGCTCTAGTCAGTATGGAACAGATACGCAGTATTTT.

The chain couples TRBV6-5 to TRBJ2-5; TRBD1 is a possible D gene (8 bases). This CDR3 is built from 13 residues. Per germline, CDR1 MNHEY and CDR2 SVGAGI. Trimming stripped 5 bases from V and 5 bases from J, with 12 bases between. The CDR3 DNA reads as TGTGCCAGCAGTGACAGGGGAGGGGAGACCCAGTACTTC. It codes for CASSDRGGETQYF.

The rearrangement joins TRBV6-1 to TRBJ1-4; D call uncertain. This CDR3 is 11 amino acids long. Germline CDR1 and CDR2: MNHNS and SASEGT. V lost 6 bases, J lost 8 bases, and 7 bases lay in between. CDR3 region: CASREYEKLFF. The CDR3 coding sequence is TGTGCCAGCAGAGAGTACGAAAAACTGTTTTTT.

CDR3 protein: CASSLAGGKEETQYF. CDR3 DNA: TGCGCCAGCAGCTTGGCGGGGGGAAAGGAAGAGACCCAGTACTTC. V usage is TRBV5-1 and J usage is TRBJ2-5; the match to TRBD2 covers 7 bases. J lost 3 bases, V lost 0 bases, and 5 bases had no gene match. CDR3 length equals 15 residues. CDR1 and CDR2 (germline): SGHRS, YFSETQ.